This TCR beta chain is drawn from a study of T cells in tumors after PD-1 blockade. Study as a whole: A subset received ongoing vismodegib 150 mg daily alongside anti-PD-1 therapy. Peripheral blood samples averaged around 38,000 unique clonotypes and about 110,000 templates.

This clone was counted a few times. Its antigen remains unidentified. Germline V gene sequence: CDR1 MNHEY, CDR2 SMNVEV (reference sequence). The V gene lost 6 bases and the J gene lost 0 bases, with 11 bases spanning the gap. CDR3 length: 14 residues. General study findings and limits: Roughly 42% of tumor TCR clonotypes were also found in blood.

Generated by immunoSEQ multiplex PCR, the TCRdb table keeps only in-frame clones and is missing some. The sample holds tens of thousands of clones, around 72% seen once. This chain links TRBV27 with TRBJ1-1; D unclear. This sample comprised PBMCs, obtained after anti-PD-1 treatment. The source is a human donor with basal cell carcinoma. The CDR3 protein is CASRERAVNTEAFF. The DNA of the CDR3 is TGTGCCAGCAGGGAGAGGGCAGTGAACACTGAAGCTTTCTTT.